This TCR beta chain stems from a study of T cell responses to AZD1222 COVID-19 vaccine. Regarding the study as a whole: After the peak T cell response, and only then, were repertoires sampled.

The data were produced by immunoSEQ multiplex PCR, yet TCRdb's version contains in-frame clones alone and is incomplete. The repertoire holds some 120,000 clones, roughly 91% seen once, with about 4% in the top ten. Comments on this clone: The antigen is not known.

Trimming shortened V by 5 bases and J by 5 bases, and 14 bases separated the two germline ends. CDR1 is MNHEY and CDR2 is SVGAGI in the germline V gene. This CDR3 is 14 amino acids long. This clonotype was sampled from an adult in good health. Material: peripheral blood, obtained on day 0 of MenACWY control vaccination. This chain links TRBV6-5 with TRBJ2-3; perhaps TRBD2 as D (5 bases). The CDR3 spells CASSPLLRGDTQYF. The DNA for the CDR3 is TGTGCCAGCAGTCCGCTTCTTCGGGGAGATACGCAGTATTTT.